This record concerns one TCR beta chain sequence. The antigen remains unidentified. The data were obtained in a study of cytomegalovirus exposure and HLA in healthy donors. Study-level findings and limits: Previously analyzed data showed that most TCR beta V segments were productive at a frequency of about 90% or about 30%. The classifier was said to identify cytomegalovirus status with high specificity and sensitivity.

Trimming left V 2 bases short and J 6 bases short, with 14 bases between. CDR3 length: 15 amino acids. The germline CDR1 and CDR2 sequences are MGHRA and YSYEKL. Both 60 Vbeta primers and 13 Jbeta primers went into the PCR. The table came from immunoSEQ multiplex PCR; TCRdb's copy has only in-frame clones and leaves some out. The sample yields about 170,000 clones, over 80% seen once. The chain has TRBV4-1 and TRBJ1-5; perhaps TRBD1 as D (6 bases). The TCR originated in a girl aged 5 to 17 in good health and CMV-seropositive. The material sequenced was PBMCs. CDR3 protein: CASSQFSGEGQPQHF. CDR3 DNA sequence: TGCGCCAGCAGCCAATTTTCAGGGGAAGGTCAGCCCCAGCATTTT.